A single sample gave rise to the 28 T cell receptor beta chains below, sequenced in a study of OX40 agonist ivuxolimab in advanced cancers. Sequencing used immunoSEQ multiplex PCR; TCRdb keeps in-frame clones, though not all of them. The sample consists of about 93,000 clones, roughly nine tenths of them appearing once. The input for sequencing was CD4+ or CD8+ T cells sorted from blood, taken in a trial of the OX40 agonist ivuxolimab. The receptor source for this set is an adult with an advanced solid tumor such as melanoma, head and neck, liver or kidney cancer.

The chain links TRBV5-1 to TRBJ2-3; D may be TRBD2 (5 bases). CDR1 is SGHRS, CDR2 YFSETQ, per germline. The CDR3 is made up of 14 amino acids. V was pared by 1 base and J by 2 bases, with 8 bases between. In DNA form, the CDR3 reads TGCGCCAGCAGCTTGAGCGGAGACACAGATACGCAGTATTTT. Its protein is CASSLSGDTDTQYF.

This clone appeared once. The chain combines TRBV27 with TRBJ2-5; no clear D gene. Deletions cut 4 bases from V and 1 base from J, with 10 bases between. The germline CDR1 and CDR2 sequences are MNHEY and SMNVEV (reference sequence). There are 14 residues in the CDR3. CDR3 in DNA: TGTGCCAGCAGTTCCGGACGGAGCCAAGAGACCCAGTACTTC. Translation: CASSSGRSQETQYF.

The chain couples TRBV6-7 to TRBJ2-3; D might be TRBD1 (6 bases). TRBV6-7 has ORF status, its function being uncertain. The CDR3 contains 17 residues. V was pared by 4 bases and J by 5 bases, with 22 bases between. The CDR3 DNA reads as TGTGCCAGCAGTTTCAGGTCAATATTCCCAGGGGAAGATACGCAGTATTTT. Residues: CASSFRSIFPGEDTQYF.

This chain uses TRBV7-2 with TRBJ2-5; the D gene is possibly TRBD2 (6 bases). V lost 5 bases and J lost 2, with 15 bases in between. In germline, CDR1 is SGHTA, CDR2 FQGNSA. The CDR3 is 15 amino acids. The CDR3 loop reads CASSPRGGVQETQYF. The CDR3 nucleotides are TGTGCCAGCAGCCCGCGGGGCGGGGTACAAGAGACCCAGTACTTC.

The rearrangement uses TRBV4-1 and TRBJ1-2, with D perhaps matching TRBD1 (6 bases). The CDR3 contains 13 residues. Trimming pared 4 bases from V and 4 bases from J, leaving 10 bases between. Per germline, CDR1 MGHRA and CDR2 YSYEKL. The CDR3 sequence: CASSPQGIYGYTF. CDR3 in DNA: TGCGCCAGCAGCCCACAGGGAATCTATGGCTACACCTTC.

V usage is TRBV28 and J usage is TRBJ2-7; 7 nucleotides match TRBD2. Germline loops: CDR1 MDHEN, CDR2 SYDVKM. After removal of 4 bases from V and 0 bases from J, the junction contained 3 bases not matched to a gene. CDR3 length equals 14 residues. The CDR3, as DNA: TGTGCCAGCAGTTGGGGGGGTAGCTCCTACGAGCAGTACTTC. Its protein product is CASSWGGSSYEQYF.

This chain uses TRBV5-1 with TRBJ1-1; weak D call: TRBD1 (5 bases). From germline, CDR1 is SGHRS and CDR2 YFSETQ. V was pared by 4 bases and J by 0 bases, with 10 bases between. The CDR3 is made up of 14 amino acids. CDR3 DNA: TGCGCCAGCAGCGTCCGGGGGATGAACACTGAAGCTTTCTTT. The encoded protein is CASSVRGMNTEAFF.

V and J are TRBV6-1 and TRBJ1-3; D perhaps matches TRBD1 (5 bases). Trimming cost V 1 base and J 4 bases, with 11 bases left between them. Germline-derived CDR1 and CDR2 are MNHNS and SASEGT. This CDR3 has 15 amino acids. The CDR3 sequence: CASSEGGATGNTIYF. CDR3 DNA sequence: TGTGCCAGCAGTGAAGGGGGCGCAACGGGAAACACCATATATTTT.

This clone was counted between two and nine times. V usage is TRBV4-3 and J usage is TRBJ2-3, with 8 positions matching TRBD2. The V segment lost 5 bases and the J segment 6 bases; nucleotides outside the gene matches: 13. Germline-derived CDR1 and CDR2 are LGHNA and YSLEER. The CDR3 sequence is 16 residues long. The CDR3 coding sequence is TGCGCCAGCAGCGAGAGGGTAGCGGGGAGCAGTGATACGCAGTATTTT. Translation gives CASSERVAGSSDTQYF.

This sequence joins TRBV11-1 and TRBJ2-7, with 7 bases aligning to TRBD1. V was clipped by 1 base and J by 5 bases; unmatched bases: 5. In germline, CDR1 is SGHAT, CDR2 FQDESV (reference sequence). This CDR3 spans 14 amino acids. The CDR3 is CASSLGGGFDEQYF. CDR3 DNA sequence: TGTGCCAGCAGCTTAGGAGGGGGCTTCGACGAGCAGTACTTC.

The CDR3 sequence: CASSPTGPTLDEQYF. In DNA, the CDR3 is TGTGCCAGCAGCCCCACAGGGCCCACTTTGGACGAGCAGTACTTC. V is TRBV5-6 and J is TRBJ2-7, with D perhaps TRBD1 (6 bases). The CDR3 sequence is 15 residues long. The germline V and J ends were trimmed by 4 bases and 5 bases, with 19 bases remaining between them. Germline V gives CDR1 SGHDT, CDR2 YYEEEE.

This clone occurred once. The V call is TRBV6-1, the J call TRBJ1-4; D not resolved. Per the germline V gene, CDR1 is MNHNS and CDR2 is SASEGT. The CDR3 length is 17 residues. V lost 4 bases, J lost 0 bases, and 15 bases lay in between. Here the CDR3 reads CASSVSNQRATNEKLFF. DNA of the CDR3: TGTGCCAGCAGTGTGAGCAATCAAAGGGCAACTAATGAAAAACTGTTTTTT.

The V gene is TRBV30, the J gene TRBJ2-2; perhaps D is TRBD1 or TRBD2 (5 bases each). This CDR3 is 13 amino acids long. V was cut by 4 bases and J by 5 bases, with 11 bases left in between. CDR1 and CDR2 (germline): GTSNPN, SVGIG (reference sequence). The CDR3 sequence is CAWTGSGTGELFF. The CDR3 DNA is TGTGCCTGGACAGGGTCGGGGACCGGGGAGCTGTTTTTT.

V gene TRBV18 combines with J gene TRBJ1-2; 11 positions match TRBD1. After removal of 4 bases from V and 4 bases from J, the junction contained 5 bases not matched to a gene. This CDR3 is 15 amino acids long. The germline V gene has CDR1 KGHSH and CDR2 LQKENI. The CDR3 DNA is TGTGCCAGCTCACGGGGACAGGGGGGTCTCTATGGCTACACCTTC. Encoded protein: CASSRGQGGLYGYTF.

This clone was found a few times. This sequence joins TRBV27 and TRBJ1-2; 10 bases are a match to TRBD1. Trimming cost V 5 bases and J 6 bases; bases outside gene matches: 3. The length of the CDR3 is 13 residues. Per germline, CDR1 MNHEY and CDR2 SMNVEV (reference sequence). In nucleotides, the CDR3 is TGTGCCAGCAGTCTGGGGACAGGGGATGGCTACACCTTC. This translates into CASSLGTGDGYTF.

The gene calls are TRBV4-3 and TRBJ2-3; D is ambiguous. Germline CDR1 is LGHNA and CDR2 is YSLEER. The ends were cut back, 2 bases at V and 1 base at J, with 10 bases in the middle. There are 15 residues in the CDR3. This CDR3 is CASSQRGQGTDTQYF. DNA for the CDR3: TGCGCCAGCAGCCAACGCGGCCAAGGCACAGATACGCAGTATTTT.

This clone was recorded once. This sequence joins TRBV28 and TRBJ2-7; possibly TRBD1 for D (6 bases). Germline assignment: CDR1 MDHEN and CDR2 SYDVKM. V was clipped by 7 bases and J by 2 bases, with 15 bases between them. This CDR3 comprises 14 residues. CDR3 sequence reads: CASTSGQFPYEQYF. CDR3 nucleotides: TGTGCCAGCACCTCCGGACAGTTTCCCTACGAGCAGTACTTC.

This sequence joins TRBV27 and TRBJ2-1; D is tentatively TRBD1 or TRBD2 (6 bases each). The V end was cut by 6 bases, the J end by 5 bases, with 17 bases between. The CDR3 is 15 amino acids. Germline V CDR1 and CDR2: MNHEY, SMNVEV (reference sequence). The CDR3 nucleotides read TGTGCCAGCAGACTAGGGGGACTGGCCAACAATGAGCAGTTCTTC. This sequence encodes CASRLGGLANNEQFF.

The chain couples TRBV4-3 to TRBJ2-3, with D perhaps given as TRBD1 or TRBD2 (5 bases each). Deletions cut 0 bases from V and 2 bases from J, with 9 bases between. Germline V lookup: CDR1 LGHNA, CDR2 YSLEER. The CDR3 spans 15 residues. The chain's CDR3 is CASSQDGAFTDTQYF. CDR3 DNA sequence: TGCGCCAGCAGCCAAGACGGGGCTTTCACAGATACGCAGTATTTT.

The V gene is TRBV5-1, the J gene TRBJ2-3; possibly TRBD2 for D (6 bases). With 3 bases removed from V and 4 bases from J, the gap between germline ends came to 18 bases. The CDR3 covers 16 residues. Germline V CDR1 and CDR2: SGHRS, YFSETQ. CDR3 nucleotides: TGCGCCAGCAGCTCGGGGGAAGGGATACGGGCAGATACGCAGTATTTT. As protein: CASSSGEGIRADTQYF.

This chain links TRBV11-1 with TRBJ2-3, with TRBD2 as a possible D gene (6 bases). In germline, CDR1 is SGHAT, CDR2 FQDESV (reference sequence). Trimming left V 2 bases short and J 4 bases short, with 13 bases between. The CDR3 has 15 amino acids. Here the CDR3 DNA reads TGTGCCAGCAGCTTAAAGGGACTCGGTGCAGATACGCAGTATTTT. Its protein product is CASSLKGLGADTQYF.

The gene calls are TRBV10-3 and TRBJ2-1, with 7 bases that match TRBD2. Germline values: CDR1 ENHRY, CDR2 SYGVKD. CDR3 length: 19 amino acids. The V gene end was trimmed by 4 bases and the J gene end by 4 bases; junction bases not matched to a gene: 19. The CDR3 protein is CAISGLLAELNAVYNEQFF. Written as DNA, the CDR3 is TGTGCCATCAGTGGGTTGCTAGCGGAGCTAAATGCGGTATACAATGAGCAGTTCTTC.

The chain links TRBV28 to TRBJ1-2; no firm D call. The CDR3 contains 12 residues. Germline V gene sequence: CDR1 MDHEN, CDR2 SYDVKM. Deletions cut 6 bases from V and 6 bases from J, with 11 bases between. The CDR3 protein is CASRELTDGYTF. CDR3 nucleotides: TGTGCCAGCAGAGAGCTGACGGATGGCTACACCTTC.

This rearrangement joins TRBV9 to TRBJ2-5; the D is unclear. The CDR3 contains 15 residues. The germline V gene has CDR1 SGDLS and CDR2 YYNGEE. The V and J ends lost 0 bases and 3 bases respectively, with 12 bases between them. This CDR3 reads CASSVASGSKETQYF. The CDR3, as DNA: TGTGCCAGCAGCGTAGCTTCTGGCAGCAAAGAGACCCAGTACTTC.

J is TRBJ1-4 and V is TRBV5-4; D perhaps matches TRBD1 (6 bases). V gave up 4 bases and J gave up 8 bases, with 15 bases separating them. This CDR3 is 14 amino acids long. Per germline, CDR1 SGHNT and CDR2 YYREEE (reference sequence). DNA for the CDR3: TGTGCCAGCAGCGTGAACCAGGGGCGAGAAAAACTGTTTTTT. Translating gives CASSVNQGREKLFF.

The CDR3 here is CSVRDRPNQPQHF. The CDR3 bases are TGCAGCGTGCGGGACAGGCCCAATCAGCCCCAGCATTTT. This sequence joins TRBV29-1 and TRBJ1-5, with TRBD1 identical over 8 bases. V lost 6 bases to trimming and J lost 3 bases; unmatched junction nucleotides: 4. The CDR3 loop spans 13 amino acids. CDR1 and CDR2 (germline): SQVTM, ANQGSEA.

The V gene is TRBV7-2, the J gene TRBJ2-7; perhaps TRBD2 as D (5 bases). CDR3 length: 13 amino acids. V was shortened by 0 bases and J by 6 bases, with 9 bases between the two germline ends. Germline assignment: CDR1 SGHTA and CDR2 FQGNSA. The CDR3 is CASSLAGGGEQYF. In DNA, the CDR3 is TGTGCCAGCAGCTTAGCCGGAGGAGGCGAGCAGTACTTC.

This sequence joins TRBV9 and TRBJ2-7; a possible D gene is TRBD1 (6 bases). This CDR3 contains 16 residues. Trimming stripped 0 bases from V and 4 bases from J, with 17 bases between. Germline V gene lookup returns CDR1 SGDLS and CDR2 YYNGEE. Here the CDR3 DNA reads TGTGCCAGCAGCGTAGCTAGGGGGAGTGGTAAATACGAGCAGTACTTC. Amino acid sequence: CASSVARGSGKYEQYF.